Sequencing of this T cell receptor (beta chain) was carried out in a study of tumor-infiltrating lymphocytes in primary liver carcinoma. Study as a whole: The patients, men and women alike, were aged 30 to 69 years. Study-wide results and limits: Presence in all five tumor regions was observed for only about 7.5-24% of top clones. Lesser overlap characterized tumor-adjacent and tumor-blood pairs relative to tumor region pairs.

The CDR3 contains 14 residues. From germline, CDR1 is MNHEY and CDR2 SVGAGI. Trimming took 9 bases from V and 4 from J; bases not matched to a gene: 9. As to this clonotype: Its antigen remains unknown. The CDR3 does not close with the conserved phenylalanine or tryptophan, likely indicating a read error.

Unsorted bulk tissue (roughly 20-31 mg) underwent RNA and DNA co-extraction. There were five separate regions sampled from each tumor. A primer in the constant region served to generate TCR beta cDNA from 500 to 600 ng of total RNA. Libraries for TCR beta were built through three nested multiplex PCR rounds, which together made up a slightly modified ARM-PCR procedure. Running 10 cycles apiece, the first two PCR rounds relied on TRBV1-TRBV30 forward primers together with a C-beta reverse primer. From the multiplex PCR reads, TCRdb called clonotypes with MiXCR, one entry per CDR3 protein. The sample lists 120,000 or so distinct CDR3 sequences; approximately 70% were seen once.

The sample taken for sequencing was liver tumor tissue from sampling region 1. Noted subset: tumor region T1, superior pole. The chain uses TRBV6-5 and TRBJ2-7; 10 bases agree with TRBD2. This receptor was taken from a woman aged 60-70 years with primary liver carcinoma and hepatitis B virus infection. In nucleotides, the CDR3 is TGTGCCAGTAGTAAAGCGGGAGGGCCATACGAGCAGTACTCC. Residues: CASSKAGGPYEQYS.